Below are 17 T cell receptor beta chains sequenced from a single sample in a study of blood T cell repertoires in COVID-19. Libraries were prepared by immunoSEQ multiplex PCR; TCRdb keeps only in-frame clonotypes and omits some of them. The repertoire includes 100,000 to 150,000 clones, 85% of them detected once, and just over 6.5% sits in the top ten. Sequencing was done on a sample of peripheral blood. All receptors come from a man aged 80 or over with active or convalescent COVID-19.

The V call is TRBV7-3, the J call TRBJ2-1, with 10 nucleotides matching TRBD2. The V and J ends lost 4 bases and 4 bases, in that order; junction bases with no gene match: 1. The CDR3 covers 14 residues. Germline V lookup: CDR1 SGHTA, CDR2 FQGTGA. The CDR3 here is CASSSSGSYNEQFF. DNA of the CDR3: TGTGCCAGCAGCTCTAGCGGGAGTTACAATGAGCAGTTCTTC.

The rearrangement links TRBV18 to TRBJ1-2, with D perhaps TRBD1 (6 bases). The CDR3 covers 15 residues. The ends were cut back, 3 bases at V and 3 bases at J, with 14 bases in the middle. The germline gives CDR1 KGHSH, CDR2 LQKENI. CDR3 DNA sequence: TGTGCCAGCTCACCTGGGACACTGGGGGACTATGGCTACACCTTC. Encoded protein: CASSPGTLGDYGYTF. The entire variable domain, with the rest obtained from reference TRBV18 and TRBJ1-2, is as follows: NAGVMQNPRHLVRRRGQEARLRCSPMKGHSHVYWYRQLPEEGLKFMVYLQKENIIDESGMPKERFSAEFPKEGPSILRIQQVVRGDSAAYFCASSPGTLGDYGYTFGSGTRLTVV.

This clone was picked up one time. The V gene is TRBV9, the J gene TRBJ2-1; TRBD2 might be the D (7 bases). CDR3 length: 17 residues. CDR1 and CDR2 (germline): SGDLS, YYNGEE. Trimming removed 0 bases from V and 8 bases from J, with 21 bases in between. CDR3 DNA sequence: TGTGCCAGCAGCGTAGGAGGATTGAGGGGGGGCTGGGATGAGCAGTTCTTC. Encoded protein: CASSVGGLRGGWDEQFF.

This sequence joins TRBV4-2 and TRBJ1-2; a weak D match, TRBD1 (5 bases). The CDR3 contains 15 residues. The germline V gene has CDR1 LGHNA and CDR2 YNFKEQ. V lost 0 bases to trimming and J lost 3 bases, with 11 bases between them. CDR3 in amino acids: CASSQDLIGDYGYTF. DNA for the CDR3: TGTGCCAGCAGCCAAGATCTGATAGGGGACTATGGCTACACCTTC.

The CDR3 bases are TGTGCCTGGAGTGGCGAGACAAATGCCGTAGGGGATCAGCCCCAGCATTTT. Translated: CAWSGETNAVGDQPQHF. This chain connects TRBV30 to TRBJ1-5; a weak D match, TRBD1 (5 bases). The CDR3 extends over 17 amino acids. CDR1 GTSNPN and CDR2 SVGIG come from the germline V gene (reference sequence). The germline V and J ends were trimmed by 1 base and 5 bases, with 21 bases remaining between them. The complete variable domain, with remaining parts taken from reference TRBV30 and TRBJ1-5, reads SQTIHQWPATLVQPVGSPLSLECTVEGTSNPNLYWYRQAAGRGLQLLFYSVGIGQISSEVPQNLSASRPQDRQFILSSKKLLLSDSGFYLCAWSGETNAVGDQPQHFGDGTRLSIL.

V gene TRBV9 combines with J gene TRBJ1-6; 12 nucleotides align to TRBD1. Germline CDR1 is SGDLS and CDR2 is YYNGEE. The CDR3 is 15 amino acids. V shed 4 bases, J shed 10 bases, and the junction held 6 bases outside the gene matches. CDR3 protein: CASSPRDRGLSPLHF. As DNA, the CDR3 is TGTGCCAGCAGCCCCCGGGACAGGGGGCTGTCACCCCTCCACTTT. Complete variable domain (other parts from reference TRBV9 and TRBJ1-6): DSGVTQTPKHLITATGQRVTLRCSPRSGDLSVYWYQQSLDQGLQFLIQYYNGEERAKGNILERFSAQQFPDLHSELNLSSLELGDSALYFCASSPRDRGLSPLHFGNGTRLTVT.

The table lists this clone with a count of one. V is TRBV5-4 and J is TRBJ1-3; D gene unclear. Trimming removed 0 bases at V and 0 bases at J, with 7 bases between. Germline CDR1 is SGHNT and CDR2 is YYREEE (reference sequence). This CDR3 has 15 residues. CDR3 DNA sequence: TGTGCCAGCAGCTTGGGACAAGCCTCTGGAAACACCATATATTTT. As protein: CASSLGQASGNTIYF.

This chain connects TRBV2 to TRBJ2-1, with D perhaps TRBD2 (7 bases). CDR1 is SNHLY and CDR2 is FYNNEI in the germline V gene. The CDR3 consists of 13 residues. Trimming removed 7 bases from V and 2 bases from J, with 9 bases in between. CDR3: CASMRGPYNEQFF. The CDR3 coding sequence is TGTGCCAGCATGCGGGGGCCCTACAATGAGCAGTTCTTC.

The rearrangement links TRBV6-2 or TRBV6-3 to TRBJ2-7; D ambiguous. V was cut by 0 bases and J by 6 bases, with 9 bases left in between. Germline V gene sequence: CDR1 MNHEY, CDR2 SVGEGT. The CDR3 totals 13 residues. Written as DNA, the CDR3 is TGTGCCAGCAGTTACTCGCCGGTCGGCGAGCAGTACTTC. It yields the protein CASSYSPVGEQYF.

The chain recombines TRBV24-1 with TRBJ2-5; the match to TRBD2 covers 8 bases. The CDR3 extends over 15 amino acids. V trimming: 2 bases; J trimming: 3 bases; junction bases outside the gene matches: 4. Germline V lookup: CDR1 KGHDR, CDR2 SFDVKD. The CDR3 protein is CATSDSGLGKETQYF. The CDR3 DNA is TGTGCCACCAGTGATTCGGGACTAGGGAAAGAGACCCAGTACTTC.

The V and J genes are TRBV2 and TRBJ2-7; D remains unclear. This CDR3 is built from 12 residues. Germline loops: CDR1 SNHLY, CDR2 FYNNEI. With 6 bases removed from V and 0 bases from J, the gap between germline ends came to 6 bases. The CDR3 nucleotides read TGTGCCAGCAGGGAGTACTCCTACGAGCAGTACTTC. Protein product: CASREYSYEQYF.

The J gene is TRBJ1-2, the V gene TRBV11-2, with a possible D match to TRBD1 (6 bases). CDR3 length: 17 residues. CDR1 SGHAT and CDR2 FQNNGV come from the germline V gene. Trimming shortened V by 2 bases and J by 8 bases, and 24 bases separated the two germline ends. As DNA, the CDR3 is TGTGCCAGCAGCTTATGGACAGTCCTAATAACCTGGGAGGGCTACACCTTC. Its protein is CASSLWTVLITWEGYTF.

The CDR3 protein is CASSITGLVNYEQYF. The CDR3 DNA follows: TGTGCCAGCAGCATCACGGGACTAGTTAACTACGAGCAGTACTTC. This chain links TRBV7-2 with TRBJ2-7, with 8 bases identical to TRBD2. Germline V CDR1 and CDR2: SGHTA, FQGNSA. With V trimmed by 5 bases and J by 3 bases, 9 bases remained unmatched. The CDR3 totals 15 residues.

The rearrangement links TRBV7-2 to TRBJ1-2, with TRBD1 identical over 9 bases. There are 16 residues in the CDR3. CDR1 and CDR2 from the germline V gene are SGHTA and FQGNSA. V gave up 1 base and J gave up 8 bases; unmatched junction bases: 11. The DNA for the CDR3 is TGTGCCAGCAGCTTAGGCCCTATACAGGGGGCTGGGGGCTACACCTTC. Translated: CASSLGPIQGAGGYTF.

The chain employs TRBV18 and TRBJ2-3, with TRBD2 matching 8 bases. The CDR3 totals 14 residues. Trimming cost V 2 bases and J 8 bases; bases outside gene matches: 6. The germline V gene encodes CDR1 KGHSH and CDR2 LQKENI. CDR3 sequence (DNA): TGTGCCAGCTCACCAAGAGCGGGAGACGGTACGCAGTATTTT. Its translation: CASSPRAGDGTQYF.

Here the CDR3 reads CASSYGGGSNQPQHF. For the CDR3, the DNA is TGTGCCAGCAGTTACGGGGGAGGGAGCAATCAGCCCCAGCATTTT. This chain uses TRBV6-2 or TRBV6-3 with TRBJ1-5; the D gene is possibly TRBD1 (5 bases). Trimming removed 2 bases from V and 1 base from J, with 9 bases in between. The CDR3 totals 15 residues. Germline V gene data show CDR1 as MNHEY and CDR2 as SVGEGT.

The chain has TRBV4-3 and TRBJ2-4, with 7 bases that match TRBD2. V shed 1 base, J shed 6 bases, and the junction held 15 bases outside the gene matches. Germline values: CDR1 LGHNA, CDR2 YSLEER. The CDR3 contains 18 residues. The CDR3 is CASSQGQWAGASANIQYF. CDR3 sequence (DNA): TGCGCCAGCAGCCAAGGTCAATGGGCGGGAGCGTCCGCAAACATTCAGTACTTC.